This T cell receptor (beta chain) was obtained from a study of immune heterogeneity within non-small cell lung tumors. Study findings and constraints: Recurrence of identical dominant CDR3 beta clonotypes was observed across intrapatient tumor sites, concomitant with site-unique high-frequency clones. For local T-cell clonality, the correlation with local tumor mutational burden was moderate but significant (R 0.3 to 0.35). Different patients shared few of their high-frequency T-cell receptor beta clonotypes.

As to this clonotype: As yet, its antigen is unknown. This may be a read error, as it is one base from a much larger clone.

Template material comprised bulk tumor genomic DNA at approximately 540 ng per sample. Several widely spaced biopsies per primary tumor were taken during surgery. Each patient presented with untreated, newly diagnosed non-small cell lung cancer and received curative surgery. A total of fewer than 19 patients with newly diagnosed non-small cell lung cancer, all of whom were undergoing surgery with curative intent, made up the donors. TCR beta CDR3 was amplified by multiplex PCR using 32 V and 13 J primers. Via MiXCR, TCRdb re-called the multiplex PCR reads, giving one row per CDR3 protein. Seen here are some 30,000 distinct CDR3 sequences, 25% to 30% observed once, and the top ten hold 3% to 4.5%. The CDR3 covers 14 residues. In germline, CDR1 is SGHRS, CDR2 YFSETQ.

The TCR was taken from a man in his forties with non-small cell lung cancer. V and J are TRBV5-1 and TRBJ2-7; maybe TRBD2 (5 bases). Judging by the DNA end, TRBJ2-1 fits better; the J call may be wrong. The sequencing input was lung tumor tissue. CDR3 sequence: CASSFEGLAYEQFF. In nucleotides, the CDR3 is TGCGCCAGCAGCTTTGAGGGATTGGCGTACGAGCAGTTCTTC.